Following are 15 T cell receptor beta chains from one sample sequenced in a study of T cell responses to AZD1222 COVID-19 vaccine. Profiled with immunoSEQ multiplex PCR; TCRdb holds only in-frame clones, not every one. The table has 160,000 or so clones, just over 90% seen once; the top ten hold 2% to 3%. The source material was peripheral blood, sampled on day 0 of AZD1222 vaccination. These receptor sequences come from an adult in good health.

This chain uses TRBV2 with TRBJ2-1; 10 positions agree with TRBD2. This CDR3 contains 14 residues. Germline V lookup: CDR1 SNHLY, CDR2 FYNNEI. Losses at the gene ends were 7 bases for V and 7 bases for J; bases not matched to a gene: 7. The CDR3 reads CASTLAGDWNEQFF. The CDR3 coding sequence is TGTGCCAGCACCCTAGCGGGAGATTGGAATGAGCAGTTCTTC.

The chain employs TRBV5-1 and TRBJ2-5; the D is unclear. The germline gives CDR1 SGHRS, CDR2 YFSETQ. Deletions cut 4 bases from V and 2 bases from J, with 3 bases between. CDR3 size: 11 residues. The CDR3 region is CASSQQETQYF. The CDR3 nucleotides read TGCGCCAGCAGCCAGCAAGAGACCCAGTACTTC.

In the case of this clone: Additional DNA sequences in this sample encode the identical CDR3. The chain has TRBV30 and TRBJ2-7; weak D call: TRBD2 (7 bases). Trimming removed 4 bases from V and 6 bases from J, with 16 bases in between. CDR1 GTSNPN and CDR2 SVGIG come from the germline V gene (reference sequence). The CDR3 has 13 residues. The CDR3 bases are TGTGCCTGGACCCCTGGGGGCGGGGGCGAGCAGTACTTC. Its translation is CAWTPGGGGEQYF. Looking up the rest from reference TRBV30 and TRBJ2-7 gives the full variable domain: SQTIHQWPATLVQPVGSPLSLECTVEGTSNPNLYWYRQAAGRGLQLLFYSVGIGQISSEVPQNLSASRPQDRQFILSSKKLLLSDSGFYLCAWTPGGGGEQYFGPGTRLTVT.

The genes are TRBV5-1 and TRBJ2-2; possibly TRBD2 for D (5 bases). With 0 bases removed from V and 0 bases from J, the gap between germline ends came to 9 bases. This CDR3 is 16 amino acids long. CDR1 SGHRS and CDR2 YFSETQ come from the germline V gene. The CDR3 bases are TGCGCCAGCAGCTTGGGACTACGTACGAACACCGGGGAGCTGTTTTTT. This sequence encodes CASSLGLRTNTGELFF.

This rearrangement joins TRBV7-9 to TRBJ1-2; D uncertain. Looked up from germline, CDR1 is SEHNR and CDR2 is FQNEAQ (reference sequence). With 5 bases removed from V and 6 bases from J, the gap between germline ends came to 13 bases. The CDR3 spans 13 residues. The CDR3, as DNA: TGTGCCAGCAGCCCAGAAAACGGGGATGGCTACACCTTC. Protein product: CASSPENGDGYTF.

The chain uses TRBV11-2 and TRBJ1-2, with no clear D. Trimming left V 0 bases short and J 2 bases short, with 10 bases between. Germline CDR1 is SGHAT and CDR2 is FQNNGV. The CDR3 is made up of 15 amino acids. CDR3 sequence: CASSLEGAVNYGYTF. CDR3 nucleotides: TGTGCCAGCAGCTTAGAAGGCGCGGTGAACTATGGCTACACCTTC.

The chain recombines TRBV6-1 with TRBJ1-2, with TRBD1 matching over 7 bases. The germline V gene has CDR1 MNHNS and CDR2 SASEGT. V shed 1 base, J shed 2 bases, and the junction held 7 bases outside the gene matches. The CDR3 has 16 residues. The CDR3, as DNA: TGTGCCAGCAGTGAAGAGCTTGGGACAGAAAACTATGGCTACACCTTC. Translation gives CASSEELGTENYGYTF.

The V and J genes are TRBV7-8 and TRBJ1-6, with D tentatively TRBD1 (5 bases). The CDR3 is made up of 16 amino acids. CDR1 is SGHVS and CDR2 is FQNEAQ in the germline V gene. Trimming removed 5 bases at V and 6 bases at J, with 17 bases between. DNA of the CDR3: TGTGCCAGCAGCCTACAAACAGGCCTGGTTAATTCACCCCTCCACTTT. Translation: CASSLQTGLVNSPLHF.

This chain connects TRBV2 to TRBJ2-1; 8 bases are shared with TRBD2. With 2 bases clipped from V and 5 bases from J, the junction kept 5 bases outside the gene matches. The V gene's germline CDR1 is SNHLY and CDR2 FYNNEI. This CDR3 spans 15 amino acids. This CDR3 is CASSEPGLGDNEQFF. CDR3 coding DNA: TGTGCCAGCAGTGAACCGGGACTAGGGGACAATGAGCAGTTCTTC.

The gene calls are TRBV15 and TRBJ1-1, with D tentatively TRBD1 (5 bases). From germline, CDR1 is LNHNV and CDR2 YYDKDF (reference sequence). This CDR3 is 14 amino acids long. V was cut by 0 bases and J by 6 bases, with 11 bases left in between. The CDR3 DNA reads as TGTGCCACCAGCAGAGAGCCGGGGGACGCTGAAGCTTTCTTT. It is translated as CATSREPGDAEAFF.

This clone was recorded once. The chain links TRBV7-9 to TRBJ2-5; D perhaps matches TRBD2 (5 bases). Deletions cut 3 bases from V and 9 bases from J, with 17 bases between. Germline V lookup: CDR1 SEHNR, CDR2 FQNEAQ (reference sequence). This CDR3 has 14 residues. The CDR3 DNA follows: TGTGCCAGCAGCTTTGGACTCCCGGGTGGGGCCCAGTACTTC. It yields the protein CASSFGLPGGAQYF.

V gene TRBV6-5 combines with J gene TRBJ2-7; D tentatively reads TRBD1 or TRBD2 (6 bases each). V dropped 7 bases and J dropped 3 bases, with 19 bases sitting between them. Germline V CDR1 and CDR2: MNHEY, SVGAGI. CDR3 length: 15 residues. The CDR3 nucleotides read TGTGCCAGCACCCTAGGGGGGACCCTTCTCTACGAGCAGTACTTC. Protein sequence: CASTLGGTLLYEQYF.

The V gene is TRBV15, the J gene TRBJ1-4; D uncertain. The CDR3 contains 15 residues. The V gene's germline CDR1 is LNHNV and CDR2 YYDKDF (reference sequence). Trimming took off 0 bases at V and 4 bases at J, with 9 bases between the two ends. DNA of the CDR3: TGTGCCACCAGCAGAGATGAAGGGTTTAATGAAAAACTGTTTTTT. Translation gives CATSRDEGFNEKLFF.

The V gene is TRBV28, the J gene TRBJ2-1; 7 nucleotides agree with TRBD2. This CDR3 has 15 amino acids. V was pared by 6 bases and J by 0 bases, with 5 bases of the junction left unmatched. The V gene's germline CDR1 is MDHEN and CDR2 SYDVKM. In DNA form, the CDR3 reads TGTGCCAGCAGACGGAGCGGGACCTCCTACAATGAGCAGTTCTTC. It translates to CASRRSGTSYNEQFF. Variable domain in full (rest from reference TRBV28 and TRBJ2-1): DVKVTQSSRYLVKRTGEKVFLECVQDMDHENMFWYRQDPGLGLRLIYFSYDVKMKEKGDIPEGYSVSREKKERFSLILESASTNQTSMYLCASRRSGTSYNEQFFGPGTRLTVL.

This clone was seen a handful of times. The CDR3 region has the DNA TGTGCCAGCACTCCGGGACAGGGTCGTAGAGAGCAGTACTTC. Protein sequence: CASTPGQGRREQYF. The chain joins TRBV27 to TRBJ2-7; TRBD1 matches 9 bases. This CDR3 is 14 amino acids long. Germline assignment: CDR1 MNHEY and CDR2 SMNVEV (reference sequence). Trimming took 7 bases from V and 7 from J; bases not matched to a gene: 11.